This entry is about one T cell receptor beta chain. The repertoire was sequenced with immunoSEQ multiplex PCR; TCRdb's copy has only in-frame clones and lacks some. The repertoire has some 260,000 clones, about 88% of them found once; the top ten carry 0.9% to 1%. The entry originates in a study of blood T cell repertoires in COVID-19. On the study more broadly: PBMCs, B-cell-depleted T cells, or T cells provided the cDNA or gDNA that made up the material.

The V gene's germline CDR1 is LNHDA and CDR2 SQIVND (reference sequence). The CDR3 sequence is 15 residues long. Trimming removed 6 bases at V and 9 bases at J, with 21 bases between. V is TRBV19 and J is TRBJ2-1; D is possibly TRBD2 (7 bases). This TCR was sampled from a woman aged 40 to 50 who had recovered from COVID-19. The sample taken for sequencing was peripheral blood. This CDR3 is CASSPLRGGEGEQFF. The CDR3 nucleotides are TGTGCCAGTAGCCCCTTAAGGGGGGGGGAGGGTGAGCAGTTCTTC.